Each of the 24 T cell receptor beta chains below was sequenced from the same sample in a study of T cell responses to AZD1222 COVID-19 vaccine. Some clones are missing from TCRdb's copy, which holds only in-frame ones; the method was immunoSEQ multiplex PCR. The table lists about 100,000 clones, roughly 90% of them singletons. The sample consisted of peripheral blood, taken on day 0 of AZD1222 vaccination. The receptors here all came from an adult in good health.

The CDR3 protein is CAWSAGTGVYNEQFF. The CDR3 DNA reads as TGTGCCTGGAGTGCCGGGACAGGGGTATACAATGAGCAGTTCTTC. The V gene is TRBV30, the J gene TRBJ2-1; 10 bases are a match to TRBD1. Trimming removed 1 base from V and 4 bases from J; junction bases left unmatched: 4. CDR3 length: 15 residues. The germline V gene encodes CDR1 GTSNPN and CDR2 SVGIG (reference sequence). The whole variable domain, filled in from reference TRBV30 and TRBJ2-1, reads SQTIHQWPATLVQPVGSPLSLECTVEGTSNPNLYWYRQAAGRGLQLLFYSVGIGQISSEVPQNLSASRPQDRQFILSSKKLLLSDSGFYLCAWSAGTGVYNEQFFGPGTRLTVL.

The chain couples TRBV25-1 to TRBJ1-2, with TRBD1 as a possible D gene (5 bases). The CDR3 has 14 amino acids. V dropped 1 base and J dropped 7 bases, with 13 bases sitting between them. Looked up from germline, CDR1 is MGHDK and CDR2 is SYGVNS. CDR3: CASSESGRATGYTF. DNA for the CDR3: TGTGCCAGCAGTGAATCCGGCAGGGCGACTGGCTACACCTTC.

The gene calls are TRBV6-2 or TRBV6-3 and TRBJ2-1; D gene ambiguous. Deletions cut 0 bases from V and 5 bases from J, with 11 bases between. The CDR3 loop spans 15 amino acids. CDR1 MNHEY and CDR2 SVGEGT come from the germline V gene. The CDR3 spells CASSYSYILDNEQFF. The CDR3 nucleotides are TGTGCCAGCAGTTACTCGTATATTTTGGACAATGAGCAGTTCTTC.

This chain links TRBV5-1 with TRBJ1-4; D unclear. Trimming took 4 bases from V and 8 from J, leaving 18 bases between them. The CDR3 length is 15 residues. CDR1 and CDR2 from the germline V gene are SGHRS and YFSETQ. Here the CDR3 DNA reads TGCGCCAGCAGCCGATCCGGGCCTCGGGAGGAAAAACTGTTTTTT. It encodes CASSRSGPREEKLFF.

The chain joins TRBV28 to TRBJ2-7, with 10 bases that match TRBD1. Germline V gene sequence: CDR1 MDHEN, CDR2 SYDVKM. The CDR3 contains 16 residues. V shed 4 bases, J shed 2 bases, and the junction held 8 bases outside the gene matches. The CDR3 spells CASSSPGQGLTYEQYF. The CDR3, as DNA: TGTGCCAGCAGTTCACCGGGACAGGGGCTGACCTACGAGCAGTACTTC.

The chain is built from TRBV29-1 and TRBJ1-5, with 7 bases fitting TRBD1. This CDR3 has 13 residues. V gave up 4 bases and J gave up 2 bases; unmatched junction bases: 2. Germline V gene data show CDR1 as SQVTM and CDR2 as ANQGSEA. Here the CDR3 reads CSVGQGGNQPQHF. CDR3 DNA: TGCAGCGTTGGACAGGGAGGCAATCAGCCCCAGCATTTT.

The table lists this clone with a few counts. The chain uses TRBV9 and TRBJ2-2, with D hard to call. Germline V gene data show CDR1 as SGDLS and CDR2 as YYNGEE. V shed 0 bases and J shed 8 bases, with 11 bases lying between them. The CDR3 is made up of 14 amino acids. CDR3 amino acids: CASSVEHPSGELFF. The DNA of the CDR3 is TGTGCCAGCAGCGTAGAACACCCTTCGGGGGAGCTGTTTTTT.

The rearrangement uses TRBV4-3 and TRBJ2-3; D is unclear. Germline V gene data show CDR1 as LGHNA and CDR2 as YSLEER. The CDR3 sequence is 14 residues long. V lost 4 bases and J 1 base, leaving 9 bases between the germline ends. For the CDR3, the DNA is TGCGCCAGCAGCCCCCACCCAGGCACAGATACGCAGTATTTT. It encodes CASSPHPGTDTQYF.

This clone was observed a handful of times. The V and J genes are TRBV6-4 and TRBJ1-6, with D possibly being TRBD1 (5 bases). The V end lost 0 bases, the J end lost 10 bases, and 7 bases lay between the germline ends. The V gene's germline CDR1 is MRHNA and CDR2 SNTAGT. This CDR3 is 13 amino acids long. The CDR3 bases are TGTGCCAGCAGTGACTCGGAGGGGTCACCCCTCCACTTT. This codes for CASSDSEGSPLHF.

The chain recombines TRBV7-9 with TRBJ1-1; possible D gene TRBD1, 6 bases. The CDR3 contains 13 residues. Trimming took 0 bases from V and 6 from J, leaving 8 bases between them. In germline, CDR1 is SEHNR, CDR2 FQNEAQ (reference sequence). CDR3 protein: CASSLAGASEAFF. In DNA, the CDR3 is TGTGCCAGCAGCTTAGCGGGGGCCTCTGAAGCTTTCTTT.

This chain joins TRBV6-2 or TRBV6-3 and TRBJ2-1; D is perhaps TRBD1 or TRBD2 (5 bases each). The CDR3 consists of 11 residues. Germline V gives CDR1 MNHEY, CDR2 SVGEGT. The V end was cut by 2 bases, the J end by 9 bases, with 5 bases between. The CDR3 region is CASSYGGEQFF. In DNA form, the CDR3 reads TGTGCCAGCAGTTACGGGGGTGAGCAGTTCTTC.

The CDR3 is CASSFLIGGYTF. CDR3 in DNA: TGTGCCAGCAGTTTTTTGATAGGCGGCTACACCTTC. This chain uses TRBV28 with TRBJ1-2; D is unresolved. V was cut by 3 bases and J by 8 bases, with 10 bases left in between. The germline V gene has CDR1 MDHEN and CDR2 SYDVKM. The length of the CDR3 is 12 residues.

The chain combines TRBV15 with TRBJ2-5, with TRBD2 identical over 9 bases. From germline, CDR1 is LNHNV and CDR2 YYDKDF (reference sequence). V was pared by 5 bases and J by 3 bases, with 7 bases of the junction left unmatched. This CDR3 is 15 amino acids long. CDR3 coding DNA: TGTGCCACCAGCCGAGGAATAGCGGGAGAAGAGACCCAGTACTTC. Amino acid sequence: CATSRGIAGEETQYF.

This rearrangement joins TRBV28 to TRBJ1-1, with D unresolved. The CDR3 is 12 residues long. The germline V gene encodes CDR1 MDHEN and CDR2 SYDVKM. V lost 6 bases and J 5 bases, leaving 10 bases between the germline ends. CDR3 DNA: TGTGCCAGCAGAAAGGGTTGGACTGAAGCTTTCTTT. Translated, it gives CASRKGWTEAFF.

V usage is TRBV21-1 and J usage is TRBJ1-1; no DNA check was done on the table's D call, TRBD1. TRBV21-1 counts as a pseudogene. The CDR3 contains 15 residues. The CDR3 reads CASSTWTGMNTEAFF. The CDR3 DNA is TGTGCCAGCAGCACTTGGACAGGGATGAACACTGAAGCTTTCTTT.

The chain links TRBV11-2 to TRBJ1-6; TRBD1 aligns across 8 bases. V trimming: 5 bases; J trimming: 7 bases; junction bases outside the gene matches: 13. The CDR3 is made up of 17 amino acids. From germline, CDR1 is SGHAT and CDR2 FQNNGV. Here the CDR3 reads CASSPRDRSPRNSPLHF. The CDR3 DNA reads TGTGCCAGCAGCCCCCGGGACAGGAGCCCTCGGAATTCACCCCTCCACTTT. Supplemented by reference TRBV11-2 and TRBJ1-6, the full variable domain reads EAGVAQSPRYKIIEKRQSVAFWCNPISGHATLYWYQQILGQGPKLLIQFQNNGVVDDSQLPKDRFSAERLKGVDSTLKIQPAKLEDSAVYLCASSPRDRSPRNSPLHFGNGTRLTVT.

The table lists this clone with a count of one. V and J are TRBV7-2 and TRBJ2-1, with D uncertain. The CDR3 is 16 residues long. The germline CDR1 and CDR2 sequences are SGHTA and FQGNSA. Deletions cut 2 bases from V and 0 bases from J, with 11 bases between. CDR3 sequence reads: CASSLSLWSSYNEQFF. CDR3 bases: TGTGCCAGCAGCTTATCTCTTTGGAGCTCCTACAATGAGCAGTTCTTC.

This CDR3 is CAIRAQLATGFNEQFF. For the CDR3, the DNA is TGTGCCATCAGAGCGCAACTAGCAACGGGATTCAATGAGCAGTTCTTC. The V gene is TRBV10-3, the J gene TRBJ2-1, with TRBD2 as a possible D gene (6 bases). The germline CDR1 and CDR2 sequences are ENHRY and SYGVKD. The length of the CDR3 is 16 residues. With 6 bases removed from V and 6 bases from J, the gap between germline ends came to 21 bases.

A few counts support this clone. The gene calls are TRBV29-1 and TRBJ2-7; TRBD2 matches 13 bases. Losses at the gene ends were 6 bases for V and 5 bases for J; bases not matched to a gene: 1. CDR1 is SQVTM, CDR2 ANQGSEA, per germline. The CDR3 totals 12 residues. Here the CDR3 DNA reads TGCAGCGTACTAGCGGGAGGGCACGAGCAGTACTTC. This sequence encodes CSVLAGGHEQYF.

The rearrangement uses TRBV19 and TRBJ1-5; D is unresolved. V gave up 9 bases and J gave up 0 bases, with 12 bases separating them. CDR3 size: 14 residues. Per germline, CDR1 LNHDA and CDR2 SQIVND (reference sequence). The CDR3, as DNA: TGTGCCAGCCAAAGACCGAGTAGCAATCAGCCCCAGCATTTT. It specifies CASQRPSSNQPQHF.

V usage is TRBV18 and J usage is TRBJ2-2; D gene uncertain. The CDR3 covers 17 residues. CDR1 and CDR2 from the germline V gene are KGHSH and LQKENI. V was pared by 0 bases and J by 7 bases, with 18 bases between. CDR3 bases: TGTGCCAGCTCACCACCGATCTATCCGGAGCGTGGCGGGGAGCTGTTTTTT. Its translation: CASSPPIYPERGGELFF.

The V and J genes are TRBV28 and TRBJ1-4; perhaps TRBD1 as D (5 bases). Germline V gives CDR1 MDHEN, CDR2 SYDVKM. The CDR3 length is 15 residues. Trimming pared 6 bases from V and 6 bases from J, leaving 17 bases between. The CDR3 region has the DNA TGTGCCAGCAGCTTGGAAAAGGGGCTTTATGAAAAACTGTTTTTT. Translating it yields CASSLEKGLYEKLFF.

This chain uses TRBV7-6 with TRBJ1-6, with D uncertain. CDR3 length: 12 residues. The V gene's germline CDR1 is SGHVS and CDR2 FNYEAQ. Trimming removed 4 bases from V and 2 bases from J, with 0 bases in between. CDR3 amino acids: CASSSYNSPLHF. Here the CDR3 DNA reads TGTGCCAGCAGCTCCTATAATTCACCCCTCCACTTT.

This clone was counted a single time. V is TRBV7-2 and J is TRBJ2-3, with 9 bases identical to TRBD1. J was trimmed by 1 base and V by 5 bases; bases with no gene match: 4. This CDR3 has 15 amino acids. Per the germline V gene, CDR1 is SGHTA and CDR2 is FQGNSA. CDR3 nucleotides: TGTGCCAGCAGCGCTACAGGGGGCGGCACAGATACGCAGTATTTT. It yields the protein CASSATGGGTDTQYF.